The rows below give T cell receptor beta chains drawn from one sample of a study of blood T cells in healthy people across ages. In TCRdb, the 5' RACE reads were re-called with MiXCR into one record per CDR3 protein. The table has 450,000 to 700,000 distinct CDR3 sequences, approximately 30% seen once. Sequencing input: blood. These receptors originate from an older woman in good health. Each CDR3 is given with its conserved first and last residue. Each record gives: J gene, V gene, CDR3 protein.

J: TRBJ2-3
V: TRBV7-6
CDR3: CASSLWGAKADTQYF

J: TRBJ2-4
V: TRBV10-3
CDR3: CAISEGPEVAKNVQYF

J: NA
V: TRBV7-9
CDR3: CASTEYDGDNEQFF

J: TRBJ2-7
V: TRBV6-6
CDR3: CASSLRGPYEQYF

J: TRBJ2-6
V: TRBV6-2/TRBV6-3
CDR3: CASSWFGGTGANVLTF

J: TRBJ2-5
V: TRBV7-2
CDR3: CASRVAGAGETQYF

J: TRBJ2-1
V: TRBV6-2/TRBV6-3
CDR3: CASSPGQGDFNEQFF

J: TRBJ1-2
V: TRBV20-1
CDR3: CSAKTGIQYGYTF

J: TRBJ2-1
V: TRBV29-1
CDR3: CSARGPVISSYNEQFF

J: TRBJ1-1
V: TRBV7-3
CDR3: CASAFNRVNTEAFF

J: TRBJ1-2
V: TRBV19
CDR3: CASRPGEGPSGYGYTF

J: TRBJ2-1
V: TRBV7-9
CDR3: CASIMSDEQFF

J: TRBJ1-4
V: TRBV5-1
CDR3: CASSLTGRANEKLFF

J: TRBJ1-3
V: TRBV5-1
CDR3: CASSATGASGNTIYF

J: TRBJ2-1
V: TRBV5-4
CDR3: CASSPGGIEQFF

J: TRBJ2-5
V: TRBV20-1
CDR3: CGASVTGAETQYF

J: TRBJ2-5
V: TRBV20-1
CDR3: CSARSKISGETQYF

J: TRBJ2-7
V: TRBV20-1
CDR3: CSATVLADYYEQYF

J: TRBJ2-1
V: TRBV7-2
CDR3: CASSLRGDQFF

J: TRBJ1-5
V: TRBV29-1
CDR3: CSVGEGGNQPQHF

J: TRBJ1-4
V: TRBV12-3/TRBV12-4
CDR3: CASSPDPPGEKLFF

J: TRBJ2-5
V: TRBV20-1
CDR3: CSARPSGGETQYF